The 8 T cell receptor beta chains reported below all come from one sample, sequenced in a study of T cell repertoires in cytomegalovirus infection. TCRdb itself ran the reads through MiXCR, one entry per CDR3 protein. The data contain some 120,000 distinct CDR3 sequences, about 32% of them singletons. Their specific antigens are unknown. The specimen was CD8+ T cells from cultured PBMCs, collected from culture after CMV antigen stimulation. All receptors derive from a human donor in good health (CMV status not recorded). Some clones in this sample may be carry-over from other donors' samples.

The rearrangement links TRBV6-1 to TRBJ2-7; no clear D. The CDR3 runs to 15 residues. From germline, CDR1 is MNHNS and CDR2 SASEGT. V was clipped by 0 bases and J by 2 bases, with 11 bases between them. The CDR3 here is CASSEAEVGAYEQYF. CDR3 coding DNA: TGTGCCAGCAGTGAAGCAGAGGTAGGAGCCTACGAGCAGTACTTC.

As concerns this clonotype: An end of the junction does not agree with germline; a read error may underlie this. CDR3 in amino acids: CASSLGDRVPYGYTF. The CDR3 nucleotides are TGTGCCAGCAGCTTGGGGGACAGGGTCCCCTATGGCTACACCTTC. The chain combines TRBV5-3 with TRBJ1-2; 9 positions agree with TRBD1. TRBV5-3 is identified as an open reading frame with a role that is uncertain. This CDR3 is 15 amino acids long.

The chain combines TRBV27 with TRBJ2-1; D possibly corresponds to TRBD2 (6 bases). Trimming removed 8 bases at V and 1 base at J, with 18 bases between. The CDR3 covers 16 residues. CDR1 and CDR2 from the germline V gene are MNHEY and SMNVEV (reference sequence). CDR3 DNA: TGTGCCAGCTGTAAGGTACTAGCTTTATCCTACAATGAGCAGTTCTTC. Translating gives CASCKVLALSYNEQFF.

The rearrangement uses TRBV6-2 or TRBV6-3 and TRBJ2-5, with D possibly matching TRBD2 (7 bases). The V gene's germline CDR1 is MNHEY and CDR2 SVGEGT. CDR3 length equals 14 residues. Trimming took off 5 bases at V and 5 bases at J, with 15 bases between the two ends. The CDR3 DNA reads as TGTGCCAGCAGTCGGCGGGGGCGCGGGGAGACCCAGTACTTC. Its translation: CASSRRGRGETQYF.

This sequence joins TRBV10-3 and TRBJ2-4; 9 bases fit TRBD2. Germline CDR1 is ENHRY and CDR2 is SYGVKD. The V and J ends lost 2 bases and 5 bases, in that order; junction bases with no gene match: 7. CDR3 length equals 16 residues. The CDR3 sequence is CAISEPQRGDQNIQYF. The CDR3 DNA is TGTGCCATCAGTGAGCCCCAGCGGGGGGACCAAAACATTCAGTACTTC.

This clonotype showed up just a few times. The V and J genes are TRBV19 and TRBJ2-1; 11 bases fit TRBD1. CDR1 is LNHDA, CDR2 SQIVND, per germline (reference sequence). This CDR3 comprises 17 residues. V was pared by 3 bases and J by 2 bases, with 6 bases of the junction left unmatched. CDR3 residues: CASSIGQGAPPYNEQFF. The CDR3 DNA reads TGTGCCAGTAGTATCGGACAGGGGGCTCCCCCCTACAATGAGCAGTTCTTC. Together with reference TRBV19 and TRBJ2-1, the CDR3 gives the full variable domain: DGGITQSPKYLFRKEGQNVTLSCEQNLNHDAMYWYRQDPGQGLRLIYYSQIVNDFQKGDIAEGYSVSREKKESFPLTVTSAQKNPTAFYLCASSIGQGAPPYNEQFFGPGTRLTVL.

This clonotype was seen a few times. This chain links TRBV11-2 with TRBJ2-1; 10 nucleotides match TRBD2. V trimming: 0 bases; J trimming: 3 bases; junction bases outside the gene matches: 2. The CDR3 is made up of 16 amino acids. CDR1 is SGHAT and CDR2 is FQNNGV in the germline V gene. CDR3 loop: CASSLELAGNYNEQFF. CDR3 DNA sequence: TGTGCCAGCAGCTTAGAACTAGCGGGGAACTACAATGAGCAGTTCTTC.

The chain uses TRBV4-3 and TRBJ2-2; D may be TRBD1 (5 bases). V lost 0 bases to trimming and J lost 4 bases, with 12 bases between them. The CDR3 is 16 amino acids. The V gene's germline CDR1 is LGHNA and CDR2 YSLEER. As DNA, the CDR3 is TGCGCCAGCAGCCAAGACACAGGCTTCTCCACCGGGGAGCTGTTTTTT. Its translation is CASSQDTGFSTGELFF.